This TCR beta chain was identified in a study of T cell changes during pregnancy in multiple sclerosis. Germline CDR1 reads SGHVS; CDR2 reads FQNEAQ. CDR3 length: 14 residues. V was pared by 1 base and J by 2 bases, with 8 bases between. Produced via immunoSEQ multiplex PCR; TCRdb's table is partial and in-frame only. The sample has over 50,000 clones, approximately 90% seen once. This clonotype was sampled from a female donor in good health, enrolled as a control in a pregnancy study. The sequencing here drew on peripheral blood, taken in the first trimester of pregnancy. The genes are TRBV7-8 and TRBJ1-1; D possibly corresponds to TRBD1 (5 bases). CDR3 DNA sequence: TGTGCCAGCAGCTTAGGGACACCTAACACTGAAGCTTTCTTT. Protein sequence: CASSLGTPNTEAFF.